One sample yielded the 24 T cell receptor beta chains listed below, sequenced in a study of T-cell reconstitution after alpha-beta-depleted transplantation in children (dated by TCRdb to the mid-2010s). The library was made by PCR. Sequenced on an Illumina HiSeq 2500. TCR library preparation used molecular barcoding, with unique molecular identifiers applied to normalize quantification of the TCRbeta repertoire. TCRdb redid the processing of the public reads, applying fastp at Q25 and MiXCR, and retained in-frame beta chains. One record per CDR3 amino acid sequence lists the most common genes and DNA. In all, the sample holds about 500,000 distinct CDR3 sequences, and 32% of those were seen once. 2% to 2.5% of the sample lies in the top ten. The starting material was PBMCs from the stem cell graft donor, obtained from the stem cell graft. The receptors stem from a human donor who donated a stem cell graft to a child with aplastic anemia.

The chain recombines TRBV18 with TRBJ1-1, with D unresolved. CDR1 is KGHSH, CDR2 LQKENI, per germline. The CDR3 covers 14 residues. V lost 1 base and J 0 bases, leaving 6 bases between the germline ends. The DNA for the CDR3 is TGTGCCAGCTCACCACAAGAGTTGAACACTGAAGCTTTCTTT. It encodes CASSPQELNTEAFF.

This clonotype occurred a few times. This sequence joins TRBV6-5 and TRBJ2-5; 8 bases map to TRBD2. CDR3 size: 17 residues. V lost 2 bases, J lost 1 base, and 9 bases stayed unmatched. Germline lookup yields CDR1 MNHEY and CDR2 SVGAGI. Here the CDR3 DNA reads TGTGCCAGCAGTTACATGGGACTAGGAGAGATCCAAGAGACCCAGTACTTC. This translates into CASSYMGLGEIQETQYF.

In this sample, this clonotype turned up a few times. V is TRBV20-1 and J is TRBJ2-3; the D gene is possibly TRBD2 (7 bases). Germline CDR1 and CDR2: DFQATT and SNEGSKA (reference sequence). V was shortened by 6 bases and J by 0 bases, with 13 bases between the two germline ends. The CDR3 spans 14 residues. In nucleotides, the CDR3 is TGCAGTGCAGGGGGGGGAGGGAGCACAGATACGCAGTATTTT. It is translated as CSAGGGGSTDTQYF.

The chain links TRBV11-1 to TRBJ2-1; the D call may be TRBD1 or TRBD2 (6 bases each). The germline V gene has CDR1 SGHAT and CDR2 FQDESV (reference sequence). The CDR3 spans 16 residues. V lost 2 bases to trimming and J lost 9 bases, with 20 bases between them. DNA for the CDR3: TGTGCCAGCAGCTTAAGGTCCGGGGGCGTATGGAGTGAGCAGTTCTTC. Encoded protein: CASSLRSGGVWSEQFF.

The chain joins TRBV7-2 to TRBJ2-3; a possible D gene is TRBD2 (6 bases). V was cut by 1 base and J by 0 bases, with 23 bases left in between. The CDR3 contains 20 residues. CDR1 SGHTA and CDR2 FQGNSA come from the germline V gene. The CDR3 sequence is CASSLGRGTPKRISTDTQYF. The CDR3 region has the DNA TGTGCCAGCAGCTTAGGGCGCGGGACTCCAAAGAGGATTAGCACAGATACGCAGTATTTT.

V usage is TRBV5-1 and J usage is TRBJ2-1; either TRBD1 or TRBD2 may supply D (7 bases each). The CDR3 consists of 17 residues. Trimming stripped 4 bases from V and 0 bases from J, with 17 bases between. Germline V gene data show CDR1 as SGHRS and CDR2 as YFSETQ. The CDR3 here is CASSPGGVLSSYNEQFF. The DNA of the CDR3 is TGCGCCAGCAGCCCAGGGGGGGTATTAAGCTCCTACAATGAGCAGTTCTTC. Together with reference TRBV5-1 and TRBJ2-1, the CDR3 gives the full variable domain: KAGVTQTPRYLIKTRGQQVTLSCSPISGHRSVSWYQQTPGQGLQFLFEYFSETQRNKGNFPGRFSGRQFSNSRSEMNVSTLELGDSALYLCASSPGGVLSSYNEQFFGPGTRLTVL.

The CDR3 DNA follows: TGTGCCAGCAGTCCTGACGGAACCAGTAACTATGGCTACACCTTC. The encoded protein is CASSPDGTSNYGYTF. The chain joins TRBV12-3 or TRBV12-4 to TRBJ1-2; D is ambiguous. The V gene lost 5 bases and the J gene lost 1 base, with 14 bases spanning the gap. The CDR3 contains 15 residues.

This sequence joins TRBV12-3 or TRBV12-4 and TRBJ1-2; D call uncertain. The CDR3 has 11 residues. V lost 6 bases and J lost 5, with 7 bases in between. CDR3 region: CASSRNYGYTF. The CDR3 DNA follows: TGTGCCAGCAGCCGGAATTATGGCTACACCTTC.

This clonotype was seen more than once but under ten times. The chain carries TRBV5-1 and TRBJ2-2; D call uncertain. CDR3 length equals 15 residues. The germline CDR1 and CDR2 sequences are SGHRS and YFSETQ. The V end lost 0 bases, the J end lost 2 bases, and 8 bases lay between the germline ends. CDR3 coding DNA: TGCGCCAGCAGCTTGGGCCAGACAAACACCGGGGAGCTGTTTTTT. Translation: CASSLGQTNTGELFF.

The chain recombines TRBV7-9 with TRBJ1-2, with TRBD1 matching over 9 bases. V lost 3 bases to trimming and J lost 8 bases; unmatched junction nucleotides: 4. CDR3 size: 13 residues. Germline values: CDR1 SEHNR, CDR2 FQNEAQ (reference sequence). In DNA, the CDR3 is TGTGCCAGCAGCTTCCACAGGGGGCTCGGCTACACCTTC. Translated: CASSFHRGLGYTF.

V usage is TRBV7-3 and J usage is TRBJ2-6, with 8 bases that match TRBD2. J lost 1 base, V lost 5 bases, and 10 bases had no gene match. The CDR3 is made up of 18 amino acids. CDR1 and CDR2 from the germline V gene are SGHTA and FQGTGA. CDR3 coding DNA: TGTGCCAGCAGCCGTCGGGGGGGGGCTGAATCTGGGGCCAACGTCCTGACTTTC. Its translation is CASSRRGGAESGANVLTF.

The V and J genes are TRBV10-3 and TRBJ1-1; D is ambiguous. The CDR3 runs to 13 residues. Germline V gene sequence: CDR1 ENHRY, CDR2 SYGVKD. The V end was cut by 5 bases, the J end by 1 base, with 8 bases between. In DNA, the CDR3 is TGTGCCATCAGTCACGGGCAGAACACTGAAGCTTTCTTT. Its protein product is CAISHGQNTEAFF.

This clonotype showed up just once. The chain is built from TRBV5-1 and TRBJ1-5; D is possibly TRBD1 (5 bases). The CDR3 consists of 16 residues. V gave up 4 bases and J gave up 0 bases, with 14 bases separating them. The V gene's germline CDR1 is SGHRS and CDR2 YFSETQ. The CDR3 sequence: CASSHLRAPSNQPQHF. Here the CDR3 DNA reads TGCGCCAGCAGCCACCTCAGGGCCCCTAGCAATCAGCCCCAGCATTTT.

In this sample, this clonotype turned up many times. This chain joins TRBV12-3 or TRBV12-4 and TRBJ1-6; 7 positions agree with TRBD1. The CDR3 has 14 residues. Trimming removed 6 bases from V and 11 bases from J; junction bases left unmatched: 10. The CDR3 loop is CASSEQGMSAPLHF. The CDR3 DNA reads TGTGCCAGCAGCGAACAGGGGATGAGTGCACCCCTCCACTTT.

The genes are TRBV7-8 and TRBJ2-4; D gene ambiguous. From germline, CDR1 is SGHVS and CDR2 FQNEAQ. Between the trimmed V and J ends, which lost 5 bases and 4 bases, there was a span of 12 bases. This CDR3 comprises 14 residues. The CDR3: CASSAGLLKNIQYF. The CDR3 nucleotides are TGTGCCAGCAGCGCAGGTTTACTGAAAAACATTCAGTACTTC.

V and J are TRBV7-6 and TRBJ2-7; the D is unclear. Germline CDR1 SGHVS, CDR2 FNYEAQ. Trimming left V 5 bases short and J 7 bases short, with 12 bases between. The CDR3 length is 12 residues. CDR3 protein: CASSPPLGEQYF. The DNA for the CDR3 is TGTGCCAGCAGCCCCCCCCTGGGGGAGCAGTACTTC.

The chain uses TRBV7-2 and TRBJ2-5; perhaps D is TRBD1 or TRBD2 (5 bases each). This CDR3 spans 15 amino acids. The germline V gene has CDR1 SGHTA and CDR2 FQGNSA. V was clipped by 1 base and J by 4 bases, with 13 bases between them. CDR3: CASSLEPGTGETQYF. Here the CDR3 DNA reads TGTGCCAGCAGCTTAGAACCGGGGACGGGAGAGACCCAGTACTTC.

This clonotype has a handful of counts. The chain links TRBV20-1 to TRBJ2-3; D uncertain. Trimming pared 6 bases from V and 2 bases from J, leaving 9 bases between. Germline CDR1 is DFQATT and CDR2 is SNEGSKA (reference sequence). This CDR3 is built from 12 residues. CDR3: CSAVPATDTQYF. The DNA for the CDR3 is TGCAGTGCGGTGCCAGCCACAGATACGCAGTATTTT.

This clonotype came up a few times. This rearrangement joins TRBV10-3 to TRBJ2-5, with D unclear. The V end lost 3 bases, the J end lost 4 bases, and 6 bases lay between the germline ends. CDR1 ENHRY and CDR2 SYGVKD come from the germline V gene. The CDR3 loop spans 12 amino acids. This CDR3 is CAISEQRETQYF. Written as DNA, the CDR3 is TGTGCCATCAGTGAACAGCGAGAGACCCAGTACTTC.

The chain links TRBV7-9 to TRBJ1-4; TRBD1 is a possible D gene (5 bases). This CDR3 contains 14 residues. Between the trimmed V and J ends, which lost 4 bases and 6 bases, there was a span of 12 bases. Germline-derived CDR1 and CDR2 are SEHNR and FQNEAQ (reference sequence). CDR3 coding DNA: TGTGCCAGCAGCTGGAAGGGGACCTATGAAAAACTGTTTTTT. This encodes CASSWKGTYEKLFF.

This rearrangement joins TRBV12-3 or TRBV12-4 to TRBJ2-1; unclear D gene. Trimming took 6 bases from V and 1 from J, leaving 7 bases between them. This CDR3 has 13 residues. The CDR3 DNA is TGTGCCAGCAGACCCAGTTCCTACAATGAGCAGTTCTTC. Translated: CASRPSSYNEQFF.

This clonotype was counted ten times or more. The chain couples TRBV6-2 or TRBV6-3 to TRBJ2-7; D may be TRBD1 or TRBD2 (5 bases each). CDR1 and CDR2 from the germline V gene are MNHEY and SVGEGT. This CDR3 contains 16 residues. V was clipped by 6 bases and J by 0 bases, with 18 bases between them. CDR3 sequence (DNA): TGTGCCAGCAGGAAAATTGGGACGGGGAGCTCCTACGAGCAGTACGTC. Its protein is CASRKIGTGSSYEQYV.

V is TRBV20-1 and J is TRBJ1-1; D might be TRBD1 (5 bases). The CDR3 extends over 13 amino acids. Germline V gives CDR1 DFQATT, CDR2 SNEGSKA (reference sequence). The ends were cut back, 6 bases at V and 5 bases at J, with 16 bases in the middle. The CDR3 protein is CSASGVGGTEAFF. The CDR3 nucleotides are TGCAGTGCCAGTGGAGTCGGGGGAACTGAAGCTTTCTTT.

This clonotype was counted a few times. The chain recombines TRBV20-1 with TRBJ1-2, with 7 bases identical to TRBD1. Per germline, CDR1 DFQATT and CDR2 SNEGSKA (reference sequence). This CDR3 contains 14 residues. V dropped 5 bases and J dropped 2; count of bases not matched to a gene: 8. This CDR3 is CSAGTTGRNYGYTF. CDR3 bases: TGCAGTGCTGGCACGACAGGGAGGAACTATGGCTACACCTTC.